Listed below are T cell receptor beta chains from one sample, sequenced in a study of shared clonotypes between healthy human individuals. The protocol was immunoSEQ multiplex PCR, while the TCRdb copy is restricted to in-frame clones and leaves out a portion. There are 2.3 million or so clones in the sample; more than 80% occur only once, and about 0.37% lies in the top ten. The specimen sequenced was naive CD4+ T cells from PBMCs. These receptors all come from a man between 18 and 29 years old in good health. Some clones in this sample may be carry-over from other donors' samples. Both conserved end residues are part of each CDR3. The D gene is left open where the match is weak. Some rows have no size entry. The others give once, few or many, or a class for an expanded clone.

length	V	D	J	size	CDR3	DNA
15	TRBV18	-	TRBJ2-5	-	CASSPPSAGQETQYF	TGTGCCAGCTCACCACCCTCGGCAGGGCAAGAGACCCAGTACTTC
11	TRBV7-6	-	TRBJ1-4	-	CASSGGGQLFF	TGTGCCAGCAGCGGTGGGGGGCAACTGTTTTTT
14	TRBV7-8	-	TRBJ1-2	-	CASSLAVATDGYTF	TGTGCCAGCAGCTTAGCAGTGGCTACGGACGGCTACACCTTC
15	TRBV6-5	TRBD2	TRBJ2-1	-	CASRTRLADNNEQFF	TGTGCCAGCAGGACCAGACTAGCGGATAACAATGAGCAGTTCTTC
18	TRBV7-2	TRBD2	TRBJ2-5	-	CASSLVRLAGTPQETQYF	TGTGCCAGCAGCTTAGTTAGGCTAGCGGGAACCCCCCAAGAGACCCAGTACTTC
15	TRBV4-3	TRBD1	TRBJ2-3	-	CASSQVGQGTDTQYF	TGCGCCAGCAGCCAAGTCGGACAGGGCACAGATACGCAGTATTTT
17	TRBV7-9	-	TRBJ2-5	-	CASSPPGRAKPQETQYF	TGTGCCAGCAGCCCCCCGGGCAGGGCGAAACCCCAAGAGACCCAGTACTTC
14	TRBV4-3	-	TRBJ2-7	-	CASSQGVSTYEQYF	TGCGCCAGCAGCCAAGGGGTCAGCACCTACGAGCAGTACTTC
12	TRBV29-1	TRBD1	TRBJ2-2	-	CSASTGGGELFF	TGCAGCGCTTCGACAGGGGGCGGGGAGCTGTTTTTT
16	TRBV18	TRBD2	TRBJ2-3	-	CASSPGAGGLTDTQYF	TGTGCCAGCTCACCAGGAGCGGGAGGTCTCACAGATACGCAGTATTTT
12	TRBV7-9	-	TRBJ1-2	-	CASTRKGDGYTF	TGTGCCAGCACCCGCAAAGGGGATGGCTACACCTTC
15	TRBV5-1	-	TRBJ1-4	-	CASSSNRGAGEKLFF	TGCGCCAGCAGCTCCAATCGGGGGGCAGGTGAAAAACTGTTTTTT
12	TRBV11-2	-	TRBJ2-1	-	CASSLSGLEQFF	TGTGCCAGCAGCTTATCGGGACTTGAGCAGTTCTTC
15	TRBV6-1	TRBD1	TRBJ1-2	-	CASSEGTGLRKGYTF	TGTGCCAGCAGTGAAGGGACAGGGCTTCGTAAAGGCTACACCTTC
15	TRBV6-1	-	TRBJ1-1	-	CASSSISPPNTEAFF	TGTGCCAGCAGTTCTATAAGCCCTCCGAACACTGAAGCTTTCTTT
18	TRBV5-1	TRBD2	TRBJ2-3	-	CASRSGTSGSTSTDTQYF	TGCGCCAGCAGGTCGGGGACTAGCGGGAGTACTAGCACAGATACGCAGTATTTT
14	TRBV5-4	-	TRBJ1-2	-	CASSGGFGSYGYTF	TGTGCCAGCAGCGGCGGGTTTGGTTCATATGGCTACACCTTC
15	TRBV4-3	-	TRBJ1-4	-	CASSQPPRGGEKLFF	TGCGCCAGCAGCCAACCCCCCCGAGGCGGTGAAAAACTGTTTTTT
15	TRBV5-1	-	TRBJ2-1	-	CASSFDLGPYNEQFF	TGCGCCAGCAGCTTCGATCTAGGCCCCTACAATGAGCAGTTCTTC
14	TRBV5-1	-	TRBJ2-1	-	CASSSDSSYNEQFF	TGCGCCAGTAGTAGCGATAGCTCCTACAATGAGCAGTTCTTC
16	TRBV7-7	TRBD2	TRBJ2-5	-	CASSFMSGRRQETQYF	TGTGCCAGCAGCTTCATGAGCGGGAGACGCCAAGAGACCCAGTACTTC
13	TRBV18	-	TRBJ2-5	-	CASSVGVQETQYF	TGTGCCAGCTCAGTCGGGGTACAAGAGACCCAGTACTTC
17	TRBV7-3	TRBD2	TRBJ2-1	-	CASSPRASGRAYNEQFF	TGTGCCAGCAGCCCCCGCGCTAGCGGGAGGGCCTACAATGAGCAGTTCTTC
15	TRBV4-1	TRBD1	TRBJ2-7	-	CASSLQDRGIYEQYF	TGCGCCAGCAGCCTACAGGACAGGGGTATCTACGAGCAGTACTTC
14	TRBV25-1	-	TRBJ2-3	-	CASSDRWARDTQYF	TGTGCCAGCAGTGACCGCTGGGCACGGGATACGCAGTATTTT
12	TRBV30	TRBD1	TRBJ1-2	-	CAWGQGHYGYTF	TGTGCCTGGGGACAGGGGCACTATGGCTACACCTTC
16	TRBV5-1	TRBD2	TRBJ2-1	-	CASSLLAGGSYNEQFF	TGCGCCAGCAGCTTATTAGCGGGGGGCTCCTACAATGAGCAGTTCTTC
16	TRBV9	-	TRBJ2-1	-	CASSVVGSAAYNEQFF	TGTGCCAGCAGCGTAGTCGGTAGCGCCGCCTACAATGAGCAGTTCTTC
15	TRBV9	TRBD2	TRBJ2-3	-	CASSPHRTSGYGQYF	TGTGCCAGCAGTCCCCATAGGACTAGCGGTTATGGGCAGTATTTT
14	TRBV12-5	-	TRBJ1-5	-	CASGFEDGNQPQHF	TGTGCTAGTGGTTTCGAGGATGGCAATCAGCCCCAGCATTTT
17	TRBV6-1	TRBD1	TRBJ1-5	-	CASSDALGTGGSQPQHF	TGTGCCAGCAGTGATGCTCTCGGGACAGGGGGTTCTCAGCCCCAGCATTTT
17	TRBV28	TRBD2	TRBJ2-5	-	CASSFSRAGPSQETQYF	TGTGCCAGCAGTTTTTCCCGAGCGGGGCCCTCCCAAGAGACCCAGTACTTC
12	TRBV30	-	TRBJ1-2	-	CAWRVSLYGYTF	TGTGCCTGGAGGGTCTCTCTCTATGGCTACACCTTC
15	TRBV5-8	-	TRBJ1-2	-	CASSSAGEGVYGYTF	TGTGCCAGCAGCTCCGCCGGGGAGGGGGTCTATGGCTACACCTTC
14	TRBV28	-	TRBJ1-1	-	CASSKGALNTEAFF	TGTGCCAGCAGTAAAGGAGCCTTGAACACTGAAGCTTTCTTT
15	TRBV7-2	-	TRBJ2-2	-	CASSLGPPRTGELFF	TGTGCCAGCAGCTTAGGTCCCCCGCGGACCGGGGAGCTGTTTTTT
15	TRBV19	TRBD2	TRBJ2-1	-	CASSIRGGGYNEQFF	TGTGCCAGTAGTATTCGGGGCGGGGGTTACAATGAGCAGTTCTTC
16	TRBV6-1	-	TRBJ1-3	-	CASSEVGITLGNTIYF	TGTGCCAGCAGTGAAGTCGGGATTACTTTGGGAAACACCATATATTTT
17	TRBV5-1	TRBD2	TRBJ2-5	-	CASSSSGTSGSQETQYF	TGCGCCAGCAGCTCCTCAGGGACTAGCGGCAGCCAAGAGACCCAGTACTTC
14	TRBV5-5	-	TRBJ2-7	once	CASSLLDSFYEQYF	TGTGCCAGCAGCTTACTGGACAGCTTTTACGAGCAGTACTTC
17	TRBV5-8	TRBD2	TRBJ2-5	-	CASRTHSGRASGETQYF	TGTGCCAGCAGGACCCATAGCGGGAGGGCCTCCGGTGAGACCCAGTACTTC
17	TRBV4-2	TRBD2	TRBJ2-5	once	CASSQQSVSGRAETQYF	TGTGCCAGCAGCCAACAGAGCGTTAGCGGGAGGGCGGAGACCCAGTACTTC
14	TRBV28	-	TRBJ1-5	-	CASSFVREDQPQHF	TGTGCCAGCAGTTTTGTCAGGGAGGATCAGCCCCAGCATTTT
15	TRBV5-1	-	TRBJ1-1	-	CASSYNPLINTEAFF	TGCGCCAGCAGCTATAACCCGCTGATTAACACTGAAGCTTTCTTT
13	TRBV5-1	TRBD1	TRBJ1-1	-	CASSRDRNTEAFF	TGCGCCAGCAGCCGGGACAGGAACACTGAAGCTTTCTTT
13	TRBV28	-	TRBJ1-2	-	CASSFPGRYGYTF	TGTGCCAGCAGTTTCCCCGGCAGGTATGGCTACACCTTC
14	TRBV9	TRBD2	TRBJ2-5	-	CASSWGRAYGTQYF	TGTGCCAGCAGCTGGGGGAGGGCCTATGGGACCCAGTACTTC
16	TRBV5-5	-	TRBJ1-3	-	CASSFAPREAGNTIYF	TGTGCCAGCAGCTTCGCCCCCCGGGAGGCGGGAAACACCATATATTTT
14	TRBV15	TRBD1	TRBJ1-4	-	CAAAGRTGFEKLFF	TGTGCCGCGGCGGGTAGGACAGGGTTTGAAAAACTGTTTTTT
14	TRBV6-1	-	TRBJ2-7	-	CASSVSRWSSEQYF	TGTGCCAGCAGTGTTAGCAGGTGGTCCTCCGAGCAGTACTTC
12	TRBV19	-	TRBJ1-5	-	CASREGDQPQHF	TGTGCCAGTAGGGAAGGGGATCAGCCCCAGCATTTT
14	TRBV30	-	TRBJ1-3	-	CAWSVGGPGNTIYF	TGTGCCTGGAGTGTAGGGGGACCTGGAAACACCATATATTTT
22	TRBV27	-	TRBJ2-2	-	CASRGKGTDHSGGLEDTGELFF	TGTGCCAGCAGGGGAAAGGGTACAGACCACAGCGGCGGGCTAGAGGACACCGGGGAGCTGTTTTTT
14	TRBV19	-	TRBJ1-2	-	CASSIAKGIYGYTF	TGTGCCAGTAGTATAGCTAAGGGGATCTATGGCTACACCTTC
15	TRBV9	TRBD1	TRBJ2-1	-	CASNENRGLSNEQFF	TGTGCCAGCAACGAGAACAGGGGGCTGAGCAATGAGCAGTTCTTC